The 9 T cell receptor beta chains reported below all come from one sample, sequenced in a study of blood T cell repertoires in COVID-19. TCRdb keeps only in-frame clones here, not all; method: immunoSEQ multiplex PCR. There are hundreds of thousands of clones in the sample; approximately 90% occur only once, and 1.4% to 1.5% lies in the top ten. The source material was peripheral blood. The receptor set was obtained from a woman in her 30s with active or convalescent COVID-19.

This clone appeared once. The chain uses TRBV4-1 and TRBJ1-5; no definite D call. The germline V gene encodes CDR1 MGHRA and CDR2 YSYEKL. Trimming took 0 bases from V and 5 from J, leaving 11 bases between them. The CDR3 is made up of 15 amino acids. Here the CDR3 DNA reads TGCGCCAGCAGCCAAGAGGTTTGGCTCGATCAGCCCCAGCATTTT. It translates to CASSQEVWLDQPQHF.

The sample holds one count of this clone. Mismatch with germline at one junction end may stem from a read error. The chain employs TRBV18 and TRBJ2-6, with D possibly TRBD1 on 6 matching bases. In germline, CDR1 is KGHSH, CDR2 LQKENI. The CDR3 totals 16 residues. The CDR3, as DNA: TGTGCCACCTCAGGACAGAGAGCCTCTGGGGCCAACGTCCTGACTTTC. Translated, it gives CATSGQRASGANVLTF.

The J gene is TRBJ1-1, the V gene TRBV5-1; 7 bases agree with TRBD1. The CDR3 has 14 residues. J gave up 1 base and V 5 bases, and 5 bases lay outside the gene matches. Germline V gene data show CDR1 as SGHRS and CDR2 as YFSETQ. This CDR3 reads CASRSGTANTEAFF. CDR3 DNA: TGCGCCAGCAGATCCGGGACAGCGAACACTGAAGCTTTCTTT.

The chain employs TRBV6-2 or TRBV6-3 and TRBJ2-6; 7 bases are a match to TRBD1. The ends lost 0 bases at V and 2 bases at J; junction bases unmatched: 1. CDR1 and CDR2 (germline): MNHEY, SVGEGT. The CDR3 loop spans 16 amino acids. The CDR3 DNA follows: TGTGCCAGCAGTTACTCAGGGGGCGCTGGGGCCAACGTCCTGACTTTC. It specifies CASSYSGGAGANVLTF.

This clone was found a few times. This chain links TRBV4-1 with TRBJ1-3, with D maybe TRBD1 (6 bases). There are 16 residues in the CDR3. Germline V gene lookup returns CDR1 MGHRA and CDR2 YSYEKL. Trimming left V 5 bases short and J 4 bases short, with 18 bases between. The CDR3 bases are TGCGCCAGCAGCGATAGAACAGGGCTTGTCGGAAACACCATATATTTT. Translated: CASSDRTGLVGNTIYF.

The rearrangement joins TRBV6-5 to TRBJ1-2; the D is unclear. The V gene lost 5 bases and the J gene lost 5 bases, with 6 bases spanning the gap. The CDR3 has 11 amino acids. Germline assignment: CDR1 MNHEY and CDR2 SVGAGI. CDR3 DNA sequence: TGTGCCAGCAGTAACAATTATGGCTACACCTTC. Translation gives CASSNNYGYTF.

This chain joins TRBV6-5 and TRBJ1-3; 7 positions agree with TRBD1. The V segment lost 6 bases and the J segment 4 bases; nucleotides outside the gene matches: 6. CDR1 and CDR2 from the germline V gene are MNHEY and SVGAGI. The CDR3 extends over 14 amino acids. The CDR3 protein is CASSSTGSGNTIYF. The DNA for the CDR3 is TGTGCCAGCAGCTCGACAGGGTCCGGAAACACCATATATTTT.

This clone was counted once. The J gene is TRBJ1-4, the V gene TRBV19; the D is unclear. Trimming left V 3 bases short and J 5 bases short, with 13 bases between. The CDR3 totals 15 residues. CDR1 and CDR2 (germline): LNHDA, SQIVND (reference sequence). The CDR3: CASSIEGRSNEKLFF. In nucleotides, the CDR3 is TGTGCCAGTAGTATTGAGGGCAGGTCGAATGAAAAACTGTTTTTT.

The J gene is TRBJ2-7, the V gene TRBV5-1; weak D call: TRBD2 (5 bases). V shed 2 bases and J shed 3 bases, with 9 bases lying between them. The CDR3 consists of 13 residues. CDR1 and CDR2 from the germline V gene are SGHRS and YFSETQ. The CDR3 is CASSFTGIYEQYF. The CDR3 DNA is TGCGCCAGCAGCTTCACGGGAATCTACGAGCAGTACTTC.